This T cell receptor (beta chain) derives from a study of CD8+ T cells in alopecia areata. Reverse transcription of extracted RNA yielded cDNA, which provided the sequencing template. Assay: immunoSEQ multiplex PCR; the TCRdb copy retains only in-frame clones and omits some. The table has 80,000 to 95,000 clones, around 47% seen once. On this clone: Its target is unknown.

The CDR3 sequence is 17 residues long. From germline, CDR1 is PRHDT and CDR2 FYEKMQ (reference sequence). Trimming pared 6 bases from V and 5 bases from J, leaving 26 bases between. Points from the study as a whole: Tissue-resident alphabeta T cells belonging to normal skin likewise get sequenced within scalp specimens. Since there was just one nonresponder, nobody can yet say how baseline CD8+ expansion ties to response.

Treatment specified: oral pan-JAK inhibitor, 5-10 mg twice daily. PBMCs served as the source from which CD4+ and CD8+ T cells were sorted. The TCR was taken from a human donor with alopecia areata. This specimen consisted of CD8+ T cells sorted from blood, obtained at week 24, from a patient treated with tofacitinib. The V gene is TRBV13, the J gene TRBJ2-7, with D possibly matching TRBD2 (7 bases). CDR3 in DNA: TGTGCCAGCAGTGCTACCCGACTAGCTCGTGGGGGCGACGAGCAGTACTTC. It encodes CASSATRLARGGDEQYF.